This T cell receptor (beta chain) was recorded in a study of T-cell reconstitution after alpha-beta-depleted transplantation in children. Unique molecular identifiers were used to barcode this TCRbeta library. TCRdb recomputed calls from the PCR reads with MiXCR, one row per CDR3 protein. Of about 540,000 distinct CDR3 sequences listed, around 20% were seen once; the top ten hold 3.3%. Trimming took 6 bases from V and 0 from J, leaving 12 bases between them. In germline, CDR1 is MNHEY, CDR2 SVGAGI. This CDR3 is built from 15 residues. The source material was PBMCs from the stem cell graft donor, sampled from the stem cell graft. This sequence joins TRBV6-5 and TRBJ2-1; perhaps TRBD1 as D (6 bases). The clonotype was recovered from a human donor who donated a stem cell graft to a child with acute lymphoblastic leukemia. The CDR3 sequence is CASSRDRSSYNEQFF. In nucleotides, the CDR3 is TGTGCCAGCAGCCGTGACAGGAGCTCCTACAATGAGCAGTTCTTC.